This T cell receptor (beta chain) was retrieved from a study of T cells in Graves' hyperthyroidism and ophthalmopathy. The CDR3 totals 12 residues. V lost 10 bases and J lost 4; bases outside the gene matches: 4. Germline CDR1 reads MDHEN; CDR2 reads SYDVKM. RNA transcripts gave rise to amplified TCR beta CDR3 regions. With the HTBI primer set, the TCR CDR3 went through a first round of RT-PCR. One entry per CDR3 protein, called by TCRdb with MiXCR from the multiplex PCR reads. The sample carries about 700,000 distinct CDR3 sequences, around 15% recorded once. Study results and limitations: Stable hyperthyroidism and ophthalmopathy were separated using 13 V-J signatures.

This clonotype was detected ten times or more. Its target is not known. The sample was blood. This receptor was identified in a woman aged 18-29 years with Graves' hyperthyroidism. The rearrangement links TRBV28 to TRBJ2-3; 8 positions match TRBD2. The CDR3 sequence is CAIRGGADTQYF. The DNA of the CDR3 is TGTGCCATTCGGGGGGGGGCAGATACGCAGTATTTT.